The clone carrying this T cell receptor beta chain showed up just a few times. Its antigen is unknown. As for time point: newly diagnosed GD, antithyroid drugs for less than 3 months. The TCR library was made from RNA that had been extracted from PBMCs in TRIzol. The sample is drawn from a study of regulatory T cells in long-lasting Graves disease. Libraries of TCR beta came from iRepertoire HTBI primers plus Arm-PCR of CDR3 regions. MiXCR, run by TCRdb on the multiplex PCR reads, gives a single entry per CDR3 protein. The sample has around 480,000 distinct CDR3 sequences, 15% to 20% seen once; the top ten hold approximately 12%. CDR1 and CDR2 from the germline V gene are SGDLS and YYNGEE. This CDR3 is 15 amino acids long. With V trimmed by 4 bases and J by 7 bases, 9 bases remained unmatched. Regarding the study as a whole: Persistent disease preferred TRBV28, TRBJ1-2 and TRBJ2-5; new disease, TRBV20-1 and TRBJ2-1.

These data are also associated with another study on T cells in Graves' hyperthyroidism and ophthalmopathy. That investigation notes: Absent ophthalmopathy progression within 18 months defined stable Graves' hyperthyroidism. Uncontrolled infection, other autoimmune disease, pregnancy or lactation led to exclusion.

The origin of this receptor is a man aged 35-49 years with Graves disease. The chain has TRBV9 and TRBJ2-2; the match to TRBD2 covers 8 bases. Sequences were derived from peripheral blood mononuclear cells (PBMCs), sampled at new diagnosis, from a patient treated with antithyroid drugs. As DNA, the CDR3 is TGTGCCAGCAGCACGCCAGCGGGAGCGGTCGGGGAGCTGTTTTTT. Its protein product is CASSTPAGAVGELFF.